This T cell receptor beta chain originates from a study of blood T cell repertoires in COVID-19. Looking at the study overall: Samples representing acute and convalescent COVID-19 were sourced from the United States, Italy and Spain.

Clones were read by immunoSEQ multiplex PCR, and TCRdb kept only the in-frame ones, dropping some. The sample holds approximately 280,000 clones, roughly 87% seen once. The ends were cut back, 0 bases at V and 5 bases at J, with 12 bases in the middle. This CDR3 has 16 residues. Looked up from germline, CDR1 is SGDLS and CDR2 is YYNGEE. V usage is TRBV9 and J usage is TRBJ1-6; D gene ambiguous. Source material: peripheral blood. This receptor was taken from a young man with active or convalescent COVID-19. CDR3 loop: CASSVEPGPNNSPLHF. In nucleotides, the CDR3 is TGTGCCAGCAGCGTAGAACCGGGTCCCAATAATTCACCCCTCCACTTT.